The T cell receptor beta chain under discussion was sequenced for a study of T cell repertoires in cytomegalovirus infection. This clonotype was observed many times. MiXCR, run by TCRdb on the reads, gives a single entry per CDR3 protein. The data hold 490,000 or so distinct CDR3 sequences, with approximately 11% observed a single time. CDR1 SGHRS and CDR2 YFSETQ come from the germline V gene. The CDR3 loop spans 13 amino acids. V dropped 4 bases and J dropped 7 bases, with 11 bases sitting between them. The receptor's source is a human donor in good health (CMV status not recorded). Some clones in this sample may be carry-over from other donors' samples. Specimen: PBMCs. The chain carries TRBV5-1 and TRBJ1-4, with a weak D call TRBD1 (5 bases). CDR3 protein: CASSPDGGEKLFF. Here the CDR3 DNA reads TGCGCCAGCAGCCCCGATGGGGGTGAAAAACTGTTTTTT. The full variable domain, completed using reference TRBV5-1 and TRBJ1-4, is KAGVTQTPRYLIKTRGQQVTLSCSPISGHRSVSWYQQTPGQGLQFLFEYFSETQRNKGNFPGRFSGRQFSNSRSEMNVSTLELGDSALYLCASSPDGGEKLFFGSGTQLSVL.